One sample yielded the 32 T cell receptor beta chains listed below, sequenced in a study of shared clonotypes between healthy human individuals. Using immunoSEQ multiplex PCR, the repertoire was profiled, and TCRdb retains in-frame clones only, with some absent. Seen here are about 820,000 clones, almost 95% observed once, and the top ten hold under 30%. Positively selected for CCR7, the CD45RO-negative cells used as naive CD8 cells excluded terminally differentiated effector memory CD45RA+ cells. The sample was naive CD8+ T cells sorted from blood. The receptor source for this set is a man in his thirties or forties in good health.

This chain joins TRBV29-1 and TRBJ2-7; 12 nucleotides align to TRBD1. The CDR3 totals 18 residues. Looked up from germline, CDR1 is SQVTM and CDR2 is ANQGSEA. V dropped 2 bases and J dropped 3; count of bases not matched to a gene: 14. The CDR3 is CSVEKVPSGQGAGYEQYF. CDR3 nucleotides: TGCAGCGTTGAAAAGGTACCCTCGGGACAGGGGGCTGGCTACGAGCAGTACTTC.

The CDR3 is CARSLEKLFF. DNA for the CDR3: TGTGCCAGAAGCTTGGAAAAACTGTTTTTT. The chain couples TRBV5-3 to TRBJ1-4; D ambiguous. TRBV5-3 is given ORF status, its function remaining uncertain. CDR3 size: 10 residues. Trimming removed 0 bases at V and 9 bases at J, with 0 bases between.

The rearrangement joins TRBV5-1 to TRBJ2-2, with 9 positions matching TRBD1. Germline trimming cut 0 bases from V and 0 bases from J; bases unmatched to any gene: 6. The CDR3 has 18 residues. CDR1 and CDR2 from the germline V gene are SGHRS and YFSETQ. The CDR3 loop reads CASSLEGQGKANTGELFF. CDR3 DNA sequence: TGCGCCAGCAGCTTGGAGGGACAGGGAAAAGCGAACACCGGGGAGCTGTTTTTT.

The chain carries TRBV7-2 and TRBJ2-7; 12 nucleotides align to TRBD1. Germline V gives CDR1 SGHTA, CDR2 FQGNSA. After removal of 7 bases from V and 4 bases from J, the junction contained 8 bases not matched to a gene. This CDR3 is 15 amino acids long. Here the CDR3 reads CASTQVGQGAYEQYF. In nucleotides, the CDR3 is TGTGCCAGCACTCAGGTGGGACAGGGGGCTTACGAGCAGTACTTC.

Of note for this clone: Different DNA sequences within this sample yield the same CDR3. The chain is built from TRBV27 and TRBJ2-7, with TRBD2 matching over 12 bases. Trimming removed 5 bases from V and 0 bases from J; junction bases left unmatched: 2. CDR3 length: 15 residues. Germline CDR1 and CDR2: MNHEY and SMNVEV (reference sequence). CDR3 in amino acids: CASSGTSGSSYEQYF. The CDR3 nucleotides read TGTGCCAGCAGTGGGACTAGCGGGTCCTCCTACGAGCAGTACTTC.

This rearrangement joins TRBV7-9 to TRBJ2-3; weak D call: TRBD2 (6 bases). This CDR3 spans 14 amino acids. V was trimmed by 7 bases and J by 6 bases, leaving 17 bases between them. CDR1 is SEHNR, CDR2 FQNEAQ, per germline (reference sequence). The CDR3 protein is CASKAGLRSDTQYF. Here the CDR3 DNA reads TGTGCCAGCAAAGCGGGCCTAAGGTCGGATACGCAGTATTTT.

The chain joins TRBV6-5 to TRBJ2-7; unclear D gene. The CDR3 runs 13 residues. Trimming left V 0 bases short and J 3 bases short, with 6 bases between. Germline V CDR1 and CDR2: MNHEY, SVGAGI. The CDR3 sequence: CASSYSENYEQYF. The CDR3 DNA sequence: TGTGCCAGCAGTTACTCCGAGAACTACGAGCAGTACTTC.

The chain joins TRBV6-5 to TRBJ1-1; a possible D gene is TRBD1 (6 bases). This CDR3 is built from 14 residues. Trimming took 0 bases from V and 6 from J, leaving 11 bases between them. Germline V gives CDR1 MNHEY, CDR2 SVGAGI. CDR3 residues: CASSYSMGAAEAFF. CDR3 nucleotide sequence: TGTGCCAGCAGTTACTCAATGGGGGCAGCTGAAGCTTTCTTT.

CDR3 loop: CASSFKTALGLAVTYEQYF. CDR3 in DNA: TGTGCCAGCAGTTTTAAGACGGCCCTGGGACTAGCGGTAACCTACGAGCAGTACTTC. The genes are TRBV28 and TRBJ2-7; 11 bases are a match to TRBD2. There are 19 residues in the CDR3. Germline CDR1 is MDHEN and CDR2 is SYDVKM. V lost 3 bases to trimming and J lost 2 bases; unmatched junction nucleotides: 15.

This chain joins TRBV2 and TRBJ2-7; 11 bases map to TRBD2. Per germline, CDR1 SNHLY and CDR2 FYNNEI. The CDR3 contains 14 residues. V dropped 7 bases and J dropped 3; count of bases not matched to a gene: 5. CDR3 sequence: CASTGTSGYYEQYF. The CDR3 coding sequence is TGTGCCAGCACTGGGACTAGCGGCTACTACGAGCAGTACTTC.

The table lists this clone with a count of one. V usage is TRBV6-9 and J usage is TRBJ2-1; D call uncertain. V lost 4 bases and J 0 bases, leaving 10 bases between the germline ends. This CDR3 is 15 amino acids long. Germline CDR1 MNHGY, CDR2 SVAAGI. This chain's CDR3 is CASSSKVGSYNEQFF. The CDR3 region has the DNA TGTGCCAGCAGTTCGAAGGTTGGCTCCTACAATGAGCAGTTCTTC.

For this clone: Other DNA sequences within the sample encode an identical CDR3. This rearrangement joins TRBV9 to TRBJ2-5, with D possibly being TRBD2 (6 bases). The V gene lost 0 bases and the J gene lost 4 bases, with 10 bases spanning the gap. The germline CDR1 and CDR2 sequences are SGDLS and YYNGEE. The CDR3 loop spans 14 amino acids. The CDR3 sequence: CASSVEGGRETQYF. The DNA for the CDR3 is TGTGCCAGCAGCGTAGAAGGAGGGCGAGAGACCCAGTACTTC.

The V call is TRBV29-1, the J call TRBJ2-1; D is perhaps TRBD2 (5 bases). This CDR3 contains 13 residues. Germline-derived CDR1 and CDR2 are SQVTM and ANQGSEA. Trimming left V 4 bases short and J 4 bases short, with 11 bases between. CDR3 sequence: CSVVASRYNEQFF. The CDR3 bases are TGCAGCGTTGTGGCTAGCCGGTACAATGAGCAGTTCTTC.

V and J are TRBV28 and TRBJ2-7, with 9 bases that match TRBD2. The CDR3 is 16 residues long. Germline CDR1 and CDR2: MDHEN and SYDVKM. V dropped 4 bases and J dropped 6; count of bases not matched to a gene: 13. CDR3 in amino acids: CASSSNPGLASPEQYF. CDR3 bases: TGTGCCAGCAGTTCGAACCCGGGACTAGCTTCCCCCGAGCAGTACTTC.

The CDR3 is CASSLRAGYNEQFF. CDR3 DNA: TGTGCCAGCAGCCTGCGAGCGGGCTACAATGAGCAGTTCTTC. The rearrangement joins TRBV2 to TRBJ2-1; a possible D gene is TRBD2 (6 bases). Germline V gene data show CDR1 as SNHLY and CDR2 as FYNNEI. There are 14 residues in the CDR3. V was shortened by 6 bases and J by 3 bases, with 12 bases between the two germline ends.

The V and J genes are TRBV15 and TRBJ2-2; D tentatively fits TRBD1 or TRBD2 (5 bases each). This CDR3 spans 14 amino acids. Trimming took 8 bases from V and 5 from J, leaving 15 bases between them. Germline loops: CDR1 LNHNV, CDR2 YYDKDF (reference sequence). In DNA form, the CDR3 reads TGTGCCACCCACGCCAGGGAGTGGACCGGGGAGCTGTTTTTT. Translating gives CATHAREWTGELFF.

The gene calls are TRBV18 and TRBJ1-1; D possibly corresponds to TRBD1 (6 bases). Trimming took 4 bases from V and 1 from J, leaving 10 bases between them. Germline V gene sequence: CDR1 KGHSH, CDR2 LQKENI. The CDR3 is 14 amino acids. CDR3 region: CASSRGQPNTEAFF. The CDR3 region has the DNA TGTGCCAGCTCACGAGGACAGCCGAACACTGAAGCTTTCTTT.

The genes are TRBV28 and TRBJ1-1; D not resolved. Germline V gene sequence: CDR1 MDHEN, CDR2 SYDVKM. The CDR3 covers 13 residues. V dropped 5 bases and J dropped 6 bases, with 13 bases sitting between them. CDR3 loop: CASSPPPGAEAFF. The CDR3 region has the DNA TGTGCCAGCAGTCCCCCCCCCGGGGCTGAAGCTTTCTTT. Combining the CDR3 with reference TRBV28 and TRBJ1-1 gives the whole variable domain DVKVTQSSRYLVKRTGEKVFLECVQDMDHENMFWYRQDPGLGLRLIYFSYDVKMKEKGDIPEGYSVSREKKERFSLILESASTNQTSMYLCASSPPPGAEAFFGQGTRLTVV.

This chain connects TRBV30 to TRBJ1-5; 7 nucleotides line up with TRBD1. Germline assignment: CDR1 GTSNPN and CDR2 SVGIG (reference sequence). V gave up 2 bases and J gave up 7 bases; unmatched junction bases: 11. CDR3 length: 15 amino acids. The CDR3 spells CAWSPTGEWKQPQHF. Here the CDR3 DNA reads TGTGCCTGGAGTCCCACAGGGGAATGGAAGCAGCCCCAGCATTTT.

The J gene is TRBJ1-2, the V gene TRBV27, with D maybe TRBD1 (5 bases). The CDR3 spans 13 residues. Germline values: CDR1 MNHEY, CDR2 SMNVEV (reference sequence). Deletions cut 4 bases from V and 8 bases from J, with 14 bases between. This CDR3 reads CASSWGPRRGYTF. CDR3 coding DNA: TGTGCCAGCAGTTGGGGACCTCGGAGGGGCTACACCTTC.

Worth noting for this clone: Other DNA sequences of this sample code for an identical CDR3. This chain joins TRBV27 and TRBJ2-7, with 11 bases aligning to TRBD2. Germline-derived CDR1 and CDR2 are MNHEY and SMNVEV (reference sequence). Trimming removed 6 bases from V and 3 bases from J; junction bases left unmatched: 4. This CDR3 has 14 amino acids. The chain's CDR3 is CASSSGTSGYEQYF. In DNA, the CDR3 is TGTGCCAGCAGCTCCGGGACTAGCGGCTACGAGCAGTACTTC.

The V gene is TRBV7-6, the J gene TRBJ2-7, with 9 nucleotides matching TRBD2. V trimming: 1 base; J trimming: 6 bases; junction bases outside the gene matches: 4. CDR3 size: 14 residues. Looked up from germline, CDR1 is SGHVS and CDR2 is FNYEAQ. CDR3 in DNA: TGTGCCAGCAGCTTAGGTGGGCGGGAGGGCGAGCAGTACTTC. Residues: CASSLGGREGEQYF.

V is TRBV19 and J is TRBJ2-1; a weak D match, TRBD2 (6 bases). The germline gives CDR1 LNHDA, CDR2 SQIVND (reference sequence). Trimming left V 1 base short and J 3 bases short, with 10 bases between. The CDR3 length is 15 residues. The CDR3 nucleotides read TGTGCCAGTAGTATAGCCTTAGCGGTCTACAATGAGCAGTTCTTC. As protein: CASSIALAVYNEQFF.

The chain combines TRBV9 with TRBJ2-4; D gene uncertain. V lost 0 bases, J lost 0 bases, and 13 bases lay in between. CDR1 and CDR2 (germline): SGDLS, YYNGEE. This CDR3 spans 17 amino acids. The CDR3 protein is CASSVEGDTLAKNIQYF. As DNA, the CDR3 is TGTGCCAGCAGCGTAGAGGGTGACACACTAGCCAAAAACATTCAGTACTTC.

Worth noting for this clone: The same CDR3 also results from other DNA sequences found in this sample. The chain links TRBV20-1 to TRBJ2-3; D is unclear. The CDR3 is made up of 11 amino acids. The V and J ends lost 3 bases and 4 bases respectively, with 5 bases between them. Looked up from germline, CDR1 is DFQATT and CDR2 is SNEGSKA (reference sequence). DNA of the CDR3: TGCAGTGCTAGGGGCTCAGATACGCAGTATTTT. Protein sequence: CSARGSDTQYF.

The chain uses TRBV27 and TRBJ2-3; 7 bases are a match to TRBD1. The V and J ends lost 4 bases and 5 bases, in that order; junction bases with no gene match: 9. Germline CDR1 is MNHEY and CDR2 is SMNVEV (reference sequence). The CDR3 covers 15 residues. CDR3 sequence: CASSSQGEGIDTQYF. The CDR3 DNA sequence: TGTGCCAGCAGTTCGCAGGGGGAAGGGATAGATACGCAGTATTTT.

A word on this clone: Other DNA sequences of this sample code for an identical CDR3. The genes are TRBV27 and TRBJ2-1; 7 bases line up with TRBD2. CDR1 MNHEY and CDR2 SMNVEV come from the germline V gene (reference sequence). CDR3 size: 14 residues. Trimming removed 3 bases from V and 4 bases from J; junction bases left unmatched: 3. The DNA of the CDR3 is TGTGCCAGCAGTTTCAGCGGGACGTACAATGAGCAGTTCTTC. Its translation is CASSFSGTYNEQFF.

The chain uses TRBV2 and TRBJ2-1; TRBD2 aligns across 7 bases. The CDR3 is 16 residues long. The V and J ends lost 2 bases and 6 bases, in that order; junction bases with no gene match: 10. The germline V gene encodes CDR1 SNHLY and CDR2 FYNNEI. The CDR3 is CASSEFRLAALNEQFF. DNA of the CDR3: TGTGCCAGCAGTGAATTCCGGCTAGCGGCGCTCAATGAGCAGTTCTTC.

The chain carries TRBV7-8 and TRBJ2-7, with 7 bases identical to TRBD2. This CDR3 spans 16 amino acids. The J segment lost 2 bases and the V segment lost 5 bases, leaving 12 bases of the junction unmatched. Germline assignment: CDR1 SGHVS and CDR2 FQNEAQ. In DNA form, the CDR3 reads TGTGCCAGCAGCCTCCCCGCCAGCGGGATTACCTACGAGCAGTACTTC. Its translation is CASSLPASGITYEQYF. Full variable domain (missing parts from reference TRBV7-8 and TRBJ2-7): GAGVSQSPRYKVAKRGQDVALRCDPISGHVSLFWYQQALGQGPEFLTYFQNEAQLDKSGLPSDRFFAERPEGSVSTLKIQRTQQEDSAVYLCASSLPASGITYEQYFGPGTRLTVT.

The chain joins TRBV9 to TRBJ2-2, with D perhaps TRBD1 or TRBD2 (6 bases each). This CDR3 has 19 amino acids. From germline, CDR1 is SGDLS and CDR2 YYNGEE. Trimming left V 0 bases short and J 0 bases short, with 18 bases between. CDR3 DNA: TGTGCCAGCAGCGTAGCCCTTAGGGGGGAAGGGACGAACACCGGGGAGCTGTTTTTT. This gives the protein CASSVALRGEGTNTGELFF. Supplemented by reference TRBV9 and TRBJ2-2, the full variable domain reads DSGVTQTPKHLITATGQRVTLRCSPRSGDLSVYWYQQSLDQGLQFLIQYYNGEERAKGNILERFSAQQFPDLHSELNLSSLELGDSALYFCASSVALRGEGTNTGELFFGEGSRLTVL.

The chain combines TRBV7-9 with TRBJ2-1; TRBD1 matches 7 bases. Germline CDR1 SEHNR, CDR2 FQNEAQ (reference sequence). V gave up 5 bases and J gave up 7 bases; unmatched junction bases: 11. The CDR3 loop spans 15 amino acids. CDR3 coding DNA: TGTGCCAGCAGCCCGCCGGGACAGAATTTTAATGAGCAGTTCTTC. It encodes CASSPPGQNFNEQFF.

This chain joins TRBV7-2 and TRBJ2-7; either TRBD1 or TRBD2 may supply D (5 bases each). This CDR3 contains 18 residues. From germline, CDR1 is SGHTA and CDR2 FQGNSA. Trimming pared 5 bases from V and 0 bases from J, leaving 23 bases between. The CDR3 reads CASSLSPGTEKPSYEQYF. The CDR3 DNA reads TGTGCCAGCAGCCTCAGTCCCGGGACGGAAAAACCCTCCTACGAGCAGTACTTC.